This T cell receptor beta chain was sequenced in a study of CD8+CD57+ T cells in acquired aplastic anemia. This clonotype has only a few counts. Template material for TCR beta VDJ and CDR3 profiling consisted of genomic DNA. MiXCR was run by TCRdb on the reads, yielding one entry per CDR3 protein. This sample has 200,000 to 250,000 distinct CDR3 sequences, with about 37% found just once. This CDR3 is 13 amino acids long. The germline V gene encodes CDR1 WSHSY and CDR2 SAAADI. V lost 4 bases and J lost 6, with 12 bases in between. The sequencing input was sorted CD4+, CD8+, or CD8+CD57+ T cells (not recorded which) from PBMCs. This clonotype originated in a human donor in good health, serving as a control. The rearrangement joins TRBV10-2 to TRBJ1-1; TRBD1 is a possible D gene (5 bases). The CDR3 sequence is CASSVSGEAEAFF. DNA for the CDR3: TGCGCCAGCAGTGTGTCGGGGGAGGCTGAAGCTTTCTTT.